This T cell receptor beta chain originates from a study of T cell responses to AZD1222 COVID-19 vaccine. Broader study findings: White British donors predominated, females outnumbered males, and clonal diversity was possibly underestimated. Mapped onto spike, vaccine-associated CD4 TCRs spanned it and were dominant at 160-218 and 743-854.

Libraries were prepared by immunoSEQ multiplex PCR; TCRdb keeps only in-frame clonotypes and omits some of them. Among about 110,000 clones listed, nearly 90% were seen once. CDR1 and CDR2 from the germline V gene are SGHTA and FQGNSA. The length of the CDR3 is 13 residues. V lost 4 bases and J lost 5, with 11 bases in between. Points on this clone: Its target is unknown.

The sample was peripheral blood, taken on day 0 of AZD1222 vaccination. The rearrangement links TRBV7-2 to TRBJ1-2, with D tentatively TRBD1 (5 bases). This TCR was sampled from an adult in good health. CDR3 nucleotides: TGTGCCAGCAGCTCTCGTGAGGGGTATGGCTACACCTTC. This translates into CASSSREGYGYTF.